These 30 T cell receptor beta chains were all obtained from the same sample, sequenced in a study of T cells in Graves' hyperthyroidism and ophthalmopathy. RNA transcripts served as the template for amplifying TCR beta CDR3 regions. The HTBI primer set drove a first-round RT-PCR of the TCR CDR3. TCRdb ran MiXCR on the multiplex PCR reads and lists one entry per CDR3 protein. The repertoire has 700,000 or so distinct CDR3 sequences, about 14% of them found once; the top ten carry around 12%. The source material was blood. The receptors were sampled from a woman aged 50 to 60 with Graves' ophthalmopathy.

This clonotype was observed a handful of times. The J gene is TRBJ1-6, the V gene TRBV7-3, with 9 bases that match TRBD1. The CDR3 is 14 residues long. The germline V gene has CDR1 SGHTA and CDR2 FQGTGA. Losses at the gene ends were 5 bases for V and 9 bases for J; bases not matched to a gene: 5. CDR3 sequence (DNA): TGTGCCAGCAGCGTCGGACAGGGGAGTTCACCCCTCCACTTT. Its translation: CASSVGQGSSPLHF.

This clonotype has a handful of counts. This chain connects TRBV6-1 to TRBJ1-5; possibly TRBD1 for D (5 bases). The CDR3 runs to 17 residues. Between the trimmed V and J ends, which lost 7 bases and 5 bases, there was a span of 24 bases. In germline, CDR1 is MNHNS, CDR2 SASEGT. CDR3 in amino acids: CASTRTSLGLEDQPQHF. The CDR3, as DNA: TGTGCCAGCACCAGGACATCCTTGGGTTTAGAGGATCAGCCCCAGCATTTT.

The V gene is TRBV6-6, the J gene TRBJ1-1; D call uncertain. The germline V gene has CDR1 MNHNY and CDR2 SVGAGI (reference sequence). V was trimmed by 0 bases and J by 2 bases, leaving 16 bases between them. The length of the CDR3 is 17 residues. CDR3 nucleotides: TGTGCCAGCAGTTACTCGCCGATGGGCTCGGCTAACACTGAAGCTTTCTTT. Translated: CASSYSPMGSANTEAFF.

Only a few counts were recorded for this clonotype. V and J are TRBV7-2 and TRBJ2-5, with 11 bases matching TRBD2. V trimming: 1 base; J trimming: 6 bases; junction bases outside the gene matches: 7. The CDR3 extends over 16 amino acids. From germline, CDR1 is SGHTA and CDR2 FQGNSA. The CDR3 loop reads CASSLGLAGTLKTQYF. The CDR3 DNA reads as TGTGCCAGCAGCTTAGGACTAGCGGGGACCTTGAAGACCCAGTACTTC.

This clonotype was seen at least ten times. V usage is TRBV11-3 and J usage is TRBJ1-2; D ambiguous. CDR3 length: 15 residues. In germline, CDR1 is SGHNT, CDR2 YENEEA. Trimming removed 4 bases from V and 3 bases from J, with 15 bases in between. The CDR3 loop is CASSSISSNYYGYTF. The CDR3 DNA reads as TGTGCCAGCAGCTCAATATCGAGCAACTACTATGGCTACACCTTC.

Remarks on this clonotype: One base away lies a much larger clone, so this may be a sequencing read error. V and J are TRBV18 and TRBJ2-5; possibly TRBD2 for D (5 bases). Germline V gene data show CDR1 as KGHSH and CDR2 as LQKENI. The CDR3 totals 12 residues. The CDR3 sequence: CASPPEEETQYF. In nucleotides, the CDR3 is TGTGCCAGCCCACCGGAGGAAGAGACCCAGTACTTC.

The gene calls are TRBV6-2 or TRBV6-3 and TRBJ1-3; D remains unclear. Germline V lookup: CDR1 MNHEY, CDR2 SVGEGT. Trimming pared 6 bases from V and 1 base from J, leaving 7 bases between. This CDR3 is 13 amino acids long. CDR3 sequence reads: CASSRASGNTIYF. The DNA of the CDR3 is TGTGCCAGCAGCCGCGCTTCTGGAAACACCATATATTTT.

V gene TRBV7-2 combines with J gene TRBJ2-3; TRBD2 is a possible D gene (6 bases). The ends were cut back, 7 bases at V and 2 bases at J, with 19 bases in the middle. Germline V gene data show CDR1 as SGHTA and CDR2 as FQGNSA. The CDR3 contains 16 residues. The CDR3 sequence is CASTLTRDSITDTQYF. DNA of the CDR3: TGTGCCAGCACCCTCACCCGGGACTCAATCACAGATACGCAGTATTTT.

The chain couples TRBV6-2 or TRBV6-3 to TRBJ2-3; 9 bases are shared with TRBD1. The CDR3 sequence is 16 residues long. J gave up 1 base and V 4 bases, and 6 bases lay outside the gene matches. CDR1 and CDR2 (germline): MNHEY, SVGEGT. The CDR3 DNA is TGTGCCAGCAGTTCACAGGGGGCGCTGGGCACAGATACGCAGTATTTT. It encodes CASSSQGALGTDTQYF.

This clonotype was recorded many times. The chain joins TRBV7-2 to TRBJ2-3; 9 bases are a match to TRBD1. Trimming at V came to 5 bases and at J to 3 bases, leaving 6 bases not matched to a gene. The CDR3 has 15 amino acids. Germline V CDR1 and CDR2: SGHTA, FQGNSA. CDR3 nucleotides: TGTGCCAGCAGCCCACTCGGACAGGGGACAGATACGCAGTATTTT. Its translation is CASSPLGQGTDTQYF.

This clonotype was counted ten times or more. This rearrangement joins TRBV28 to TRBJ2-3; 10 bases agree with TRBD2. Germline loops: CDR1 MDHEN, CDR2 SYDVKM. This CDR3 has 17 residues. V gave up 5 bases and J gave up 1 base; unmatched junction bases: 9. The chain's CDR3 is CASSPLRLAGGTDTQYF. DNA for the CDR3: TGTGCCAGCAGTCCACTACGCCTAGCGGGAGGCACAGATACGCAGTATTTT. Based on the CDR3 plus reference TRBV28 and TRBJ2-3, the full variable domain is DVKVTQSSRYLVKRTGEKVFLECVQDMDHENMFWYRQDPGLGLRLIYFSYDVKMKEKGDIPEGYSVSREKKERFSLILESASTNQTSMYLCASSPLRLAGGTDTQYFGPGTRLTVL.

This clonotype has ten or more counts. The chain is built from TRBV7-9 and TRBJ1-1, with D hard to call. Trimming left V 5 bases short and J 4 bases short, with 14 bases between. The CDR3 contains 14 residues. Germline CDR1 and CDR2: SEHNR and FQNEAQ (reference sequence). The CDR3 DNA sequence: TGTGCCAGCAGCACAGCGGAACTGGGCACTGAAGCTTTCTTT. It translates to CASSTAELGTEAFF.

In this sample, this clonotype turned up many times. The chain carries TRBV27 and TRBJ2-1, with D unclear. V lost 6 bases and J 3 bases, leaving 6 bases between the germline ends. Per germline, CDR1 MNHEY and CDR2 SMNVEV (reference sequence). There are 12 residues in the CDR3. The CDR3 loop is CASRTFYNEQFF. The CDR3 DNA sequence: TGTGCCAGCAGGACTTTCTACAATGAGCAGTTCTTC.

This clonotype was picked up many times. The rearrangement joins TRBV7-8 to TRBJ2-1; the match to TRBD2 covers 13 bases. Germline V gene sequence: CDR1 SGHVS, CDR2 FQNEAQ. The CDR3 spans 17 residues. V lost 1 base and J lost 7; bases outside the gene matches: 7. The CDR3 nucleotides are TGTGCCAGCAGCTTAGTTGCCGGGACTAGCGGGAAAAATGAGCAGTTCTTC. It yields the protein CASSLVAGTSGKNEQFF.

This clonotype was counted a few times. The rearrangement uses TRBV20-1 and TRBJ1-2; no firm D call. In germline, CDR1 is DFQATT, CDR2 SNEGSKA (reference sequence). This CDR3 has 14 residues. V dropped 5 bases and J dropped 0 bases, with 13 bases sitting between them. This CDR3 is CSAGTGPTNYGYTF. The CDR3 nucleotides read TGCAGTGCTGGAACCGGGCCAACTAACTATGGCTACACCTTC.

In nucleotides, the CDR3 is TGTGCCACCTCAAAGGACAGGGGGCTCGGGGAGACCCAGTACTTC. Protein: CATSKDRGLGETQYF. The J gene is TRBJ2-5, the V gene TRBV19; 11 nucleotides line up with TRBD1. CDR1 and CDR2 (germline): LNHDA, SQIVND (reference sequence). This CDR3 contains 15 residues. After removal of 10 bases from V and 5 bases from J, the junction contained 12 bases not matched to a gene.

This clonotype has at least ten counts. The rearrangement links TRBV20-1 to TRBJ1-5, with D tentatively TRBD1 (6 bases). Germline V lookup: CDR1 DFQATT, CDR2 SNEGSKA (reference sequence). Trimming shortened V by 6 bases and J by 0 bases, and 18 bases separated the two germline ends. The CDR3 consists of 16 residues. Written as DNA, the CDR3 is TGCAGTGCCCACCATCCAGGGGCCCATAGCAATCAGCCCCAGCATTTT. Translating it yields CSAHHPGAHSNQPQHF.

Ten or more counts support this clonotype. The CDR3 nucleotides are TGTGCCAGCAGCTTAGCGGGAGGGTACACAGATACGCAGTATTTT. It is translated as CASSLAGGYTDTQYF. V usage is TRBV7-2 and J usage is TRBJ2-3, with TRBD2 matching 7 bases. The CDR3 is made up of 15 amino acids. J was trimmed by 2 bases and V by 0 bases; bases with no gene match: 2. CDR1 is SGHTA and CDR2 is FQGNSA in the germline V gene.

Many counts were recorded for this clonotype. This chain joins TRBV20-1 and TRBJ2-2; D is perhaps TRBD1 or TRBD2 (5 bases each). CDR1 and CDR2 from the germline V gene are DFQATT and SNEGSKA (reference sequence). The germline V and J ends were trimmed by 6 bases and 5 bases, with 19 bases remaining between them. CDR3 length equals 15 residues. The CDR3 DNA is TGCAGTGCCCCGAGAGGGCAGGGTGTGACCGGGGAGCTGTTTTTT. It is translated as CSAPRGQGVTGELFF.

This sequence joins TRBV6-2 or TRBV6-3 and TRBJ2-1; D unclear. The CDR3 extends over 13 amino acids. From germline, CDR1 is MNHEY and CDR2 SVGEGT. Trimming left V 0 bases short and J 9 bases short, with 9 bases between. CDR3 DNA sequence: TGTGCCAGCAGTTACTCGGTTCTTAGTGAGCAGTTCTTC. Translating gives CASSYSVLSEQFF.

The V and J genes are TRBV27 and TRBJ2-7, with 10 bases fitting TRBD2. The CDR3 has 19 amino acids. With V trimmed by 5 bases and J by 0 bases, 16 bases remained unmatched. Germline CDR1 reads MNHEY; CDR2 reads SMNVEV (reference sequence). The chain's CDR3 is CASSPDPRLAGASSYEQYF. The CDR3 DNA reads TGTGCCAGCAGTCCCGATCCCAGACTAGCGGGCGCCAGCTCCTACGAGCAGTACTTC.

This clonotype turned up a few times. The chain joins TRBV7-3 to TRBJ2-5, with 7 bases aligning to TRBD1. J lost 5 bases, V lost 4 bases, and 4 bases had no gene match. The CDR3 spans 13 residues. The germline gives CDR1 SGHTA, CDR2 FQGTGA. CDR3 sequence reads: CASSSDRWETQYF. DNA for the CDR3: TGTGCCAGCAGCTCGGACAGGTGGGAGACCCAGTACTTC.

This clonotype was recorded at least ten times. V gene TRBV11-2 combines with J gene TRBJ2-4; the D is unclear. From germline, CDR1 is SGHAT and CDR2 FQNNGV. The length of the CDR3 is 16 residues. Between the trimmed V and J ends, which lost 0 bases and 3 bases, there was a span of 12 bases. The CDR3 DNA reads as TGTGCCAGCAGCTTAGATCCCAGGCTCGGCAAAAACATTCAGTACTTC. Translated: CASSLDPRLGKNIQYF.

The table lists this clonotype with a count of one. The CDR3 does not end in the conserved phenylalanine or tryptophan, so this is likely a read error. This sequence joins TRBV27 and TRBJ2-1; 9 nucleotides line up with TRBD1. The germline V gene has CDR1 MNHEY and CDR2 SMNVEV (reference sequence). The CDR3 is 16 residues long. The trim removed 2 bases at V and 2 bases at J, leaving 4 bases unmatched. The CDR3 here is CASSLGDRVTYNEQFL. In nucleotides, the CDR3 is TGTGCCAGCAGTTTAGGGGACAGGGTAACCTACAATGAGCAGTTCCTC.

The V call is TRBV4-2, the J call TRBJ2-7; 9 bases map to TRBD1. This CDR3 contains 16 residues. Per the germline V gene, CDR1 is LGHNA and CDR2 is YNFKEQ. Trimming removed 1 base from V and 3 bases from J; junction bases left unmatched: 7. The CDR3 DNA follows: TGTGCCAGCAGCCAAGGCGGGACAGGGCCTCGCTACGAGCAGTACTTC. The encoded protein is CASSQGGTGPRYEQYF.

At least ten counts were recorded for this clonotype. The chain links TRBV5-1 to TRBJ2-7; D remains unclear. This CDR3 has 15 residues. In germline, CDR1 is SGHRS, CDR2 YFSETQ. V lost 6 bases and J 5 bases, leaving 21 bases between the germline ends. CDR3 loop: CASTDSRSSLNEQYF. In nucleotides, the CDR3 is TGCGCCAGCACCGACTCGCGGTCAAGTCTCAACGAGCAGTACTTC.

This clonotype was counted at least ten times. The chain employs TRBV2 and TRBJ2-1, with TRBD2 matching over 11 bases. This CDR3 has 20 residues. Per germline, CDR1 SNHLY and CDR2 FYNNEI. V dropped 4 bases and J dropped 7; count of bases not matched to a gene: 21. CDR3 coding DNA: TGTGCCAGCAGTGTCTCACAGGGAAATCTAGCGGGAGGCAAGATAAATGAGCAGTTCTTC. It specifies CASSVSQGNLAGGKINEQFF. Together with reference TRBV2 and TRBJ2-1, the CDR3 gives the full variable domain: EPEVTQTPSHQVTQMGQEVILRCVPISNHLYFYWYRQILGQKVEFLVSFYNNEISEKSEIFDDQFSVERPDGSNFTLKIRSTKLEDSAMYFCASSVSQGNLAGGKINEQFFGPGTRLTVL.

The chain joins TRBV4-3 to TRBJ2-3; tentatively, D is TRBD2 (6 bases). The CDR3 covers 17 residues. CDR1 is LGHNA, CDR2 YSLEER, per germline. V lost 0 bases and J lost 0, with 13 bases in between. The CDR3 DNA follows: TGCGCCAGCAGCCAAGATAGGGCGGGGTCTAGCACAGATACGCAGTATTTT. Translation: CASSQDRAGSSTDTQYF.

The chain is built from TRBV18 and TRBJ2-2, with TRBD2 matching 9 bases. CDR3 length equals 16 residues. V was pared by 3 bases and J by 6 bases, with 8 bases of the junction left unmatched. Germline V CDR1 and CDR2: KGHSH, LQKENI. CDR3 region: CASSPIGIAGAGELFF. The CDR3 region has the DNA TGTGCCAGCTCACCCATCGGAATAGCGGGAGCCGGGGAGCTGTTTTTT. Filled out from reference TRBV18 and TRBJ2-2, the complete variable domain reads NAGVMQNPRHLVRRRGQEARLRCSPMKGHSHVYWYRQLPEEGLKFMVYLQKENIIDESGMPKERFSAEFPKEGPSILRIQQVVRGDSAAYFCASSPIGIAGAGELFFGEGSRLTVL.

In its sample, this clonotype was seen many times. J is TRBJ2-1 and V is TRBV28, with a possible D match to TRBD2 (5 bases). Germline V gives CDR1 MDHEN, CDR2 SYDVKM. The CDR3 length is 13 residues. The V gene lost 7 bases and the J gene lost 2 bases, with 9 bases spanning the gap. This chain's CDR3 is CASKLDTYNEQFF. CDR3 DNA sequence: TGTGCCAGCAAACTAGATACCTACAATGAGCAGTTCTTC.